The next 14 T cell receptor beta chains were all read from a single sample in a study of T cells in women clearing cervical HPV infection. Repertoires were generated with immunoSEQ multiplex PCR, while TCRdb's copy carries only in-frame clones and drops some. The listing records about 48,000 clones. Material: blood buffy coat. These receptors all stem from a woman between 18 and 70 years old with a cervical HPV16 infection that either progressed to CIN3+ or cleared (not recorded which).

In the case of this clone: The CDR3 extends 3 residues past the end of the read, so its final part is completed from the germline J gene. This chain links TRBV7-9 with TRBJ1-2; D gene unclear. Germline V gene lookup returns CDR1 SEHNR and CDR2 FQNEAQ (reference sequence). The CDR3 is 13 residues long. CDR3 bases read: TGTGCCAGCAGCTTAGGCGGGGTCGTGGGC. Translated: CASSLGGVVG. The whole CDR3 protein is CASSLGGVVGYTF.

CDR3 sequence reads: CASRERGINYGYTF. The sequenced part of the CDR3 DNA is TGTGCCAGCAGGGAAAGGGGAATAAACTATGGC. The V gene is TRBV6-1, the J gene TRBJ1-2; D perhaps matches TRBD1 (5 bases). The read finishes 3 residues shy of the CDR3 end, and the germline J gene is used to complete it. Trimming took off 6 bases at V and 2 bases at J, with 13 bases between the two ends. The CDR3 consists of 14 residues. The germline CDR1 and CDR2 sequences are MNHNS and SASEGT.

In the case of this clone: The observed sequence ends 3 residues before the CDR3 terminus, with the missing tail filled in from the germline J gene. This chain connects TRBV7-9 to TRBJ1-1, with D perhaps TRBD1 (6 bases). The CDR3 loop spans 13 amino acids. Trimming took off 8 bases at V and 3 bases at J, with 13 bases between the two ends. From germline, CDR1 is SEHNR and CDR2 FQNEAQ (reference sequence). The CDR3 sequence: CASLRPGDTEAFF. The CDR3 bases that were read are TGTGCCAGCCTCCGGCCAGGGGACACTGAA.

The part of the CDR3 DNA that was read is TGTGCCAGCAGCTTAGGTCGGGCCGGGGAG. Translated, it gives CASSLGRAGE. The CDR3, in full, reads CASSLGRAGELFF. The chain joins TRBV13 to TRBJ2-2, with no clear D. The CDR3 end is not reached by the read, which stops 3 residues before it; the germline J gene fills it in. Germline-derived CDR1 and CDR2 are PRHDT and FYEKMQ (reference sequence). The CDR3 covers 13 residues. Trimming stripped 0 bases from V and 6 bases from J, with 5 bases between.

About this clone itself: The observed sequence ends 3 residues before the CDR3 terminus, with the missing tail filled in from the germline J gene. This chain uses TRBV20-1 with TRBJ1-2, with 8 bases that match TRBD1. The CDR3 consists of 13 residues. Germline V CDR1 and CDR2: DFQATT, SNEGSKA (reference sequence). V was clipped by 6 bases and J by 3 bases; unmatched bases: 6. The CDR3 DNA, read in part, is TGCAGTGCCGTCGACAGGGGTTACTATGGC. This sequence encodes CSAVDRGYYG. The entire CDR3 protein is CSAVDRGYYGYTF.

Incomplete CDR3 DNA: TGTGCCAGCAGCTTATTTTTAAATTCACCC. It translates to CASSLFLNSP. The CDR3 reads in full as CASSLFLNSPLHF. The rearrangement uses TRBV11-2 and TRBJ1-6, with D unresolved. The DNA ends 3 residues before the CDR3 does, and the rest of the CDR3 is filled in from the germline J gene. The germline V gene has CDR1 SGHAT and CDR2 FQNNGV. CDR3 length: 13 amino acids. Deletions cut 2 bases from V and 7 bases from J, with 6 bases between.

This CDR3 is CASSTRDRGQQETQYF. Partial CDR3 DNA: TGTGCCAGTAGCACCCGGGACAGGGGCCAACAAGAGACC. This chain uses TRBV19 with TRBJ2-5; TRBD1 matches 10 bases. The read falls 3 residues short of the CDR3 end, and the missing part is taken from the germline J gene. The junction had 9 bases not matched to a gene; V was cut back by 6 bases and J by 2 bases. The CDR3 is made up of 16 amino acids. Germline lookup yields CDR1 LNHDA and CDR2 SQIVND (reference sequence).

Remarks on this clone: The read ends 3 residues before the CDR3 terminus; that terminus is restored from the germline J gene. V gene TRBV20-1 combines with J gene TRBJ1-1; D not resolved. Trimming removed 0 bases from V and 0 bases from J, with 8 bases in between. Germline V gene sequence: CDR1 DFQATT, CDR2 SNEGSKA (reference sequence). The CDR3 runs to 14 residues. The CDR3 bases that were read are TGCAGTGCTAGAGATTGGCTCATGAACACTGAA. It encodes CSARDWLMNTE. The whole CDR3 sequence reads CSARDWLMNTEAFF.

In the case of this clone: The read comes to an end 3 residues before the CDR3 does, leaving the germline J gene to fill in the end. The V and J genes are TRBV19 and TRBJ1-1, with D perhaps TRBD1 (5 bases). Germline CDR1 and CDR2: LNHDA and SQIVND (reference sequence). Trimming cost V 6 bases and J 5 bases, with 13 bases left between them. This CDR3 contains 13 residues. CDR3 DNA, as far as it was read: TGTGCCAGTAGCAAAGACAGATTAACTGAA. Its translation is CASSKDRLTE. The full-length CDR3 reads as CASSKDRLTEAFF. The full variable domain, completed using reference TRBV19 and TRBJ1-1, is DGGITQSPKYLFRKEGQNVTLSCEQNLNHDAMYWYRQDPGQGLRLIYYSQIVNDFQKGDIAEGYSVSREKKESFPLTVTSAQKNPTAFYLCASSKDRLTEAFFGQGTRLTVV.

Worth noting for this clone: The read falls 3 residues short of the CDR3 end, and the missing part is taken from the germline J gene. This sequence joins TRBV2 and TRBJ2-2, with a tentative D call TRBD1 (8 bases). V lost 7 bases and J lost 5, with 14 bases in between. CDR1 and CDR2 from the germline V gene are SNHLY and FYNNEI. CDR3 size: 14 residues. CDR3 protein: CASKDRGGTGELFF. CDR3 DNA, as far as it was read: TGTGCCAGCAAAGACAGGGGAGGGACCGGGGAG.

In the case of this clone: The read halts 3 residues ahead of the CDR3 end, with the missing end drawn from the germline J gene. The rearrangement joins TRBV7-6 to TRBJ2-2; possibly TRBD1 for D (7 bases). There are 15 residues in the CDR3. V was cut by 4 bases and J by 4 bases, with 13 bases left in between. CDR1 and CDR2 from the germline V gene are SGHVS and FNYEAQ. The sequenced CDR3 bases are TGTGCCAGCAGCTCATACAGGGGAGGCACCGGGGAG. Its protein product is CASSSYRGGTGE. The whole CDR3 region reads CASSSYRGGTGELFF.

As concerns this clone: The read gets to within 3 residues of the CDR3 end, and the germline J gene fills in the rest. The chain recombines TRBV5-8 with TRBJ1-1; TRBD1 agrees at 8 bases. Unmatched junction bases numbered 7, after V lost 4 bases and J lost 2 bases. This CDR3 has 15 residues. Per the germline V gene, CDR1 is SGHTS and CDR2 is YDEGEE. The CDR3 protein is CASSTSDRVNTEAFF. The CDR3 bases that were read are TGTGCCAGCAGCACCTCGGACAGGGTCAACACTGAA.

As for this clone: The CDR3 goes on 3 residues after the read ends, and that part is filled in from the germline J gene. The chain links TRBV10-3 to TRBJ2-5; D gene ambiguous. The CDR3 covers 13 residues. Germline V lookup: CDR1 ENHRY, CDR2 SYGVKD. Deletions cut 10 bases from V and 0 bases from J, with 12 bases between. CDR3 DNA (partial): TGTGCCACCGTAAACAGCTACCAAGAGACC. This translates into CATVNSYQET. The entire CDR3 sequence reads CATVNSYQETQYF.

In the case of this clone: The observed sequence ends 3 residues before the CDR3 terminus, with the missing tail filled in from the germline J gene. The V and J genes are TRBV10-1 and TRBJ2-3, with 11 bases aligning to TRBD2. The CDR3 contains 16 residues. The J segment lost 2 bases and the V segment lost 2 bases, leaving 3 bases of the junction unmatched. Germline V gene lookup returns CDR1 WNHNN and CDR2 SYGVQD (reference sequence). The part of the CDR3 DNA that was read is TGCGCCAGCAGTGAGACGGGACTAGCGGACACAGATACG. Residues: CASSETGLADTDT. The whole CDR3 sequence is CASSETGLADTDTQYF.